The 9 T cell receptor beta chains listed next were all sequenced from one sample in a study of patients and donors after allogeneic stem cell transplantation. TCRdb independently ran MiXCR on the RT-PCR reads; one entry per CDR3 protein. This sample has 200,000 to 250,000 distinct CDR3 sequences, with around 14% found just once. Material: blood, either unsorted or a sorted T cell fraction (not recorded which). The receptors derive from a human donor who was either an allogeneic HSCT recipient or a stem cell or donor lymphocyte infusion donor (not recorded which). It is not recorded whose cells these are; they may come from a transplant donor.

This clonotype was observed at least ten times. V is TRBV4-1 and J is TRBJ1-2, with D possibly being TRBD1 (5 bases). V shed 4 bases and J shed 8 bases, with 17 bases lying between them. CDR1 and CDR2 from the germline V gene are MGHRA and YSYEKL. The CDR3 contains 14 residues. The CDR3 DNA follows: TGCGCCAGCAGCCGACCGACAGTCATGGAGGGCTACACCTTC. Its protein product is CASSRPTVMEGYTF.

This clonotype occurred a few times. The CDR3 nucleotides read TGTGCCAGCAGTGAATTTGGCAGGGGTTATGGCTACACCTTC. It translates to CASSEFGRGYGYTF. This chain joins TRBV25-1 and TRBJ1-2, with a possible D match to TRBD1 (6 bases). CDR1 and CDR2 (germline): MGHDK, SYGVNS. V lost 1 base, J lost 5 bases, and 11 bases lay in between. The CDR3 runs to 14 residues.

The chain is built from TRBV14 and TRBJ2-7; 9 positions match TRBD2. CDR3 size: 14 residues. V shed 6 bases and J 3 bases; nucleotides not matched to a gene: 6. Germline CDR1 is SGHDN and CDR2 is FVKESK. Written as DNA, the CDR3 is TGTGCCAGCAGTCCTATAGCGGGAGTCTACGAGCAGTACTTC. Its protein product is CASSPIAGVYEQYF.

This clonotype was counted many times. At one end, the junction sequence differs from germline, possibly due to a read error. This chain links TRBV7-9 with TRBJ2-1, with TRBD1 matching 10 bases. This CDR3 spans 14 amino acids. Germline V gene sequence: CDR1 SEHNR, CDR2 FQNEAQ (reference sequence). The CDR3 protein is CSLTGQGRDNEQFF. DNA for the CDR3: TGCTCCCTTACGGGACAGGGGCGAGACAATGAGCAGTTCTTC.

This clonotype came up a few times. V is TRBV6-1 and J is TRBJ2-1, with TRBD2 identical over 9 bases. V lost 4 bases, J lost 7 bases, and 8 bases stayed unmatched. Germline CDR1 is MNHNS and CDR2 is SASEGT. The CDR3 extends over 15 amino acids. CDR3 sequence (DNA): TGTGCCAGCAGTGCCAGCGGGAGGAGCGGGAATGAGCAGTTCTTC. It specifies CASSASGRSGNEQFF.

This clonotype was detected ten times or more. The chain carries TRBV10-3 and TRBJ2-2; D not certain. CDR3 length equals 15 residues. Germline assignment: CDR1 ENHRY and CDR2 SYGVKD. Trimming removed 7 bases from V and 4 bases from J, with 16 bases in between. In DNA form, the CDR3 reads TGTGCCATCATGGTCGGTATTCTGGGCACCGGGGAGCTGTTTTTT. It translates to CAIMVGILGTGELFF.

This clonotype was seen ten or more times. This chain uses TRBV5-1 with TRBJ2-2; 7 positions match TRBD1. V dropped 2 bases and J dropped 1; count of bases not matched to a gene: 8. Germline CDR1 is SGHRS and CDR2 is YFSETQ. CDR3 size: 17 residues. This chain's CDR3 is CASSFKGGGKNTGELFF. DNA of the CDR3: TGCGCCAGCAGCTTTAAAGGGGGCGGTAAGAACACCGGGGAGCTGTTTTTT. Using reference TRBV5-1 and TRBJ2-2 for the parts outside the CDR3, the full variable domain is KAGVTQTPRYLIKTRGQQVTLSCSPISGHRSVSWYQQTPGQGLQFLFEYFSETQRNKGNFPGRFSGRQFSNSRSEMNVSTLELGDSALYLCASSFKGGGKNTGELFFGEGSRLTVL.

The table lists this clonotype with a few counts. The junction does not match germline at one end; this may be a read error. The CDR3 sequence is CSSTNGGLIDEQYF. The CDR3, as DNA: TGTTCCAGCACTAATGGGGGCTTGATTGATGAGCAGTACTTC. V usage is TRBV7-9 and J usage is TRBJ2-7; TRBD1 is a possible D gene (6 bases). The CDR3 consists of 14 residues. Germline V gene data show CDR1 as SEHNR and CDR2 as FQNEAQ (reference sequence). Supplemented by reference TRBV7-9 and TRBJ2-7, the full variable domain reads DTGVSQNPRHKITKRGQNVTFRCDPISEHNRLYWYRQTLGQGPEFLTYFQNEAQLEKSRLLSDRFSAERPKGSFSTLEIQRTEQGDSAMYLCSSTNGGLIDEQYFGPGTRLTVT.

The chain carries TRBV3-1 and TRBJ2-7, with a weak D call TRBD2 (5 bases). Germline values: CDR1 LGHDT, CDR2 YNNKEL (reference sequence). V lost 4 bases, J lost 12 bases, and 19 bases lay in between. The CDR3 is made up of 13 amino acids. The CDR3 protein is CASSPRRDLDLYF. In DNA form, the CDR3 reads TGTGCCAGCAGCCCACGCCGGGATTTGGATTTGTACTTC.